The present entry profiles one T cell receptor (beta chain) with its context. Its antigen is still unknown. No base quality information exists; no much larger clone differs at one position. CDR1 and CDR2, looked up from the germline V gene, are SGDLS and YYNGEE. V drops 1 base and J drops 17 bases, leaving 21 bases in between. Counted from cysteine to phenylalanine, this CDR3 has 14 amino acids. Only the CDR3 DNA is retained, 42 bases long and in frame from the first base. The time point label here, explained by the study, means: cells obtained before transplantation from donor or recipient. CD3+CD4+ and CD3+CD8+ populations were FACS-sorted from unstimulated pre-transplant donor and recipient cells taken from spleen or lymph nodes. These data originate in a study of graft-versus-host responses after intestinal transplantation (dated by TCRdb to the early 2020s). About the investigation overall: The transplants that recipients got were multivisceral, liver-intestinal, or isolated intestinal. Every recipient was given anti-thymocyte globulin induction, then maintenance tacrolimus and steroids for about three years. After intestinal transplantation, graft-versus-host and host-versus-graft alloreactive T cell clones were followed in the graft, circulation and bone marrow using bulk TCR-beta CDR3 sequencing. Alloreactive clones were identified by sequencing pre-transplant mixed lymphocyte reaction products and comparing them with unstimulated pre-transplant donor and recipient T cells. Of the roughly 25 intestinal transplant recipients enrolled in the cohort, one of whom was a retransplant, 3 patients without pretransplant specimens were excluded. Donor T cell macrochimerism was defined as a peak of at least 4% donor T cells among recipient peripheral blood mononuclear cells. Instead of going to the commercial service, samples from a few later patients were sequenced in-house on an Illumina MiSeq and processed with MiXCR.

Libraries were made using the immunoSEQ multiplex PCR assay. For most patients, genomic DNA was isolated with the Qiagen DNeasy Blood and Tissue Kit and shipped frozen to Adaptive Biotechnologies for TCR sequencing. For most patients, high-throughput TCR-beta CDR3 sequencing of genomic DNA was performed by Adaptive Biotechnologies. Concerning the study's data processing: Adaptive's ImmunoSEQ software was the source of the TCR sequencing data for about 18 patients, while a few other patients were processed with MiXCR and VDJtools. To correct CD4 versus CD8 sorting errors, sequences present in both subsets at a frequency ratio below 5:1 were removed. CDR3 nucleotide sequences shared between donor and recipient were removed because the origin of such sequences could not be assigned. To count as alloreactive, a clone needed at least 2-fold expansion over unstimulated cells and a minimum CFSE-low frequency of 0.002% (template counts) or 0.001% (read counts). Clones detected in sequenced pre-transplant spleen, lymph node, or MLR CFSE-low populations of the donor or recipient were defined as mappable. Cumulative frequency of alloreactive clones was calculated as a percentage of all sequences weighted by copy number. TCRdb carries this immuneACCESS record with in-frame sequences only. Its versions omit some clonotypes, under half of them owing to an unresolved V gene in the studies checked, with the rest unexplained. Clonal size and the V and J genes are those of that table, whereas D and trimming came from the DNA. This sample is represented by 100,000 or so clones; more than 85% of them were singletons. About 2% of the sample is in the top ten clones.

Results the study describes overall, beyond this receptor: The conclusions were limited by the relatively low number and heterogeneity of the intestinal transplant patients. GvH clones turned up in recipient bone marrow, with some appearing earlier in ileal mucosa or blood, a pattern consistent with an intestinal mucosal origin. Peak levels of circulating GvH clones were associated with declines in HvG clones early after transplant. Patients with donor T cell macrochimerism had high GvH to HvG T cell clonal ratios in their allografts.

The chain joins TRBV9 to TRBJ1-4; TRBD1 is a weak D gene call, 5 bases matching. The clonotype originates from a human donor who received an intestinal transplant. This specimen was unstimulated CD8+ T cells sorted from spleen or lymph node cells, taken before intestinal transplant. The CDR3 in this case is CASSVRGSFGRNFF. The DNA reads TGTGCCAGCAGCGTAAGGGGAAGCTTTGGTAGGAATTTTTTT.